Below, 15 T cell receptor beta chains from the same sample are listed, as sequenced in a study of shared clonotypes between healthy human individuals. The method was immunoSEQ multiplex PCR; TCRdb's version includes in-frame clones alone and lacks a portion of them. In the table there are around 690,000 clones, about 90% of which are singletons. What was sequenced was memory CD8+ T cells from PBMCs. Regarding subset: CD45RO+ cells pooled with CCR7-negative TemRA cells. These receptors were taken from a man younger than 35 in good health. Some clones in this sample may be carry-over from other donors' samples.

The CDR3 spells CASSATGGGYYNEQFF. DNA for the CDR3: TGTGCCAGCAGCGCAACAGGGGGAGGCTACTACAATGAGCAGTTCTTC. The chain recombines TRBV9 with TRBJ2-1; 8 positions match TRBD1. The V gene end was trimmed by 3 bases and the J gene end by 3 bases; junction bases not matched to a gene: 8. Germline loops: CDR1 SGDLS, CDR2 YYNGEE. This CDR3 spans 16 amino acids.

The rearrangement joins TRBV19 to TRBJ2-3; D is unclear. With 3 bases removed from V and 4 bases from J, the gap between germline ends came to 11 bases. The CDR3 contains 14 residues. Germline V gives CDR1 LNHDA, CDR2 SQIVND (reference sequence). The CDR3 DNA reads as TGTGCCAGTAGTATTGTGGGATTACCAGATACGCAGTATTTT. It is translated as CASSIVGLPDTQYF.

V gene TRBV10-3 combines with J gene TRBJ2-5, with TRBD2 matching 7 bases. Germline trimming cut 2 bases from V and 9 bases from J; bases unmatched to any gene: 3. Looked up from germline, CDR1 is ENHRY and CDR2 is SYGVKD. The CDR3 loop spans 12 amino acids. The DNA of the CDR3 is TGTGCCATCAGTGAGGACCGGGGGGCCCAGTACTTC. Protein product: CAISEDRGAQYF.

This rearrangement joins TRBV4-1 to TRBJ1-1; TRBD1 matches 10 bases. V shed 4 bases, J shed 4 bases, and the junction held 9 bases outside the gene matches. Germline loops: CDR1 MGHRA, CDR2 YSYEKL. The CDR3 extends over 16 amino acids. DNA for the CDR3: TGCGCCAGCAGCCTCGGGGGACAGGGGTTCGGCACTGAAGCTTTCTTT. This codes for CASSLGGQGFGTEAFF.

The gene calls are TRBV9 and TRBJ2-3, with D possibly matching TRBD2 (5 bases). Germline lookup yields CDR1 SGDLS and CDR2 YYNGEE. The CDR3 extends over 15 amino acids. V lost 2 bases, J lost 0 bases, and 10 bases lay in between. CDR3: CASSVGWTSTDTQYF. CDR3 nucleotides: TGTGCCAGCAGCGTTGGGTGGACTAGCACAGATACGCAGTATTTT.

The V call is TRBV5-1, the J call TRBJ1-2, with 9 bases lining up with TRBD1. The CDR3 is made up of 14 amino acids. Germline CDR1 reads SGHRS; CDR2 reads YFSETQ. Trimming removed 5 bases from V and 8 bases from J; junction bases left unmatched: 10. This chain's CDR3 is CASSAGTGFGGYTF. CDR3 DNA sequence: TGCGCCAGCAGTGCTGGGACAGGGTTTGGGGGCTACACCTTC.

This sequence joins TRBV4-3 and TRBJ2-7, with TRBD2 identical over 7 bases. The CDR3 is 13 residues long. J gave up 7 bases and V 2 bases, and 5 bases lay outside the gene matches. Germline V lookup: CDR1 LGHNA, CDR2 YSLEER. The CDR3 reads CASSQWPGGEQYF. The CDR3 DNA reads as TGCGCCAGCAGCCAATGGCCGGGGGGAGAGCAGTACTTC.

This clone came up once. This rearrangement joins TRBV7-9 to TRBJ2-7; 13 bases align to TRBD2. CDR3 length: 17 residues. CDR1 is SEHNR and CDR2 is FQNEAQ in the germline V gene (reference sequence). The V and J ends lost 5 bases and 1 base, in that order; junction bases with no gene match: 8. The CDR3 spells CASSLLAGGPFSYEQYF. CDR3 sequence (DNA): TGTGCCAGCAGCCTACTAGCGGGAGGGCCGTTTTCCTACGAGCAGTACTTC.

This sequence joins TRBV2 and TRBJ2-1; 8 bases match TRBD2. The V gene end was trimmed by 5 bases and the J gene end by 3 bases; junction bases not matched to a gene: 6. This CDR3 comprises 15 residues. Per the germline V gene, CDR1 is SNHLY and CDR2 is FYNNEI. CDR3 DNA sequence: TGTGCCAGCAGTTCGGGTAGCGGGGACTACAATGAGCAGTTCTTC. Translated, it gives CASSSGSGDYNEQFF.

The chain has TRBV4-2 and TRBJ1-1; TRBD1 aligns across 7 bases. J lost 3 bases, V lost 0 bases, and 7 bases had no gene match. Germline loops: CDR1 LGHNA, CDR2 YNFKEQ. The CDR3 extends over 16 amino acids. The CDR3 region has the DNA TGTGCCAGCAGCCAAGATGGGGGACAGAAATACACTGAAGCTTTCTTT. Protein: CASSQDGGQKYTEAFF.

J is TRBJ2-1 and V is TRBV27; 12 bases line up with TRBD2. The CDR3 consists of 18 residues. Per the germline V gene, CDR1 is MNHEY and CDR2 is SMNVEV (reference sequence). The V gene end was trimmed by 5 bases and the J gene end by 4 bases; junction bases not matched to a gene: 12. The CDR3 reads CASSLPRTSGNLYNEQFF. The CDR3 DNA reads TGTGCCAGCAGTCTCCCTCGGACTAGCGGGAATTTGTACAATGAGCAGTTCTTC.

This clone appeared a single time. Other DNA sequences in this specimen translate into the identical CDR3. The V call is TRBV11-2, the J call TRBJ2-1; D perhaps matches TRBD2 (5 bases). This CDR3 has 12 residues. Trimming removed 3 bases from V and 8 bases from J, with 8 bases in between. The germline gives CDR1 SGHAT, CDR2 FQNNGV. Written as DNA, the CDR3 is TGTGCCAGCAGCTTGGGAGTCCATGAGCAGTTCTTC. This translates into CASSLGVHEQFF.

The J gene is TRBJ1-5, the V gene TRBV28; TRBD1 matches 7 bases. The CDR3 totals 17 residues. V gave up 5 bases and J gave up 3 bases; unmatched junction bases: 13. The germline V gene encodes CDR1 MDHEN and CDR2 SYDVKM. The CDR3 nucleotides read TGTGCCAGCAGTCCAAAGACAGGGCCCCGCAACAATCAGCCCCAGCATTTT. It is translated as CASSPKTGPRNNQPQHF.

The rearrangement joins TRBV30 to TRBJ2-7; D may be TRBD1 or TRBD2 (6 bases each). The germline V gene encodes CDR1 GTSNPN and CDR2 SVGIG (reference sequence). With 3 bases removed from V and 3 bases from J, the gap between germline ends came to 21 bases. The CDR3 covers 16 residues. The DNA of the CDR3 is TGTGCCTGGAGCCACCCGACAGGAGGGGAATACTACGAGCAGTACTTC. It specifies CAWSHPTGGEYYEQYF.

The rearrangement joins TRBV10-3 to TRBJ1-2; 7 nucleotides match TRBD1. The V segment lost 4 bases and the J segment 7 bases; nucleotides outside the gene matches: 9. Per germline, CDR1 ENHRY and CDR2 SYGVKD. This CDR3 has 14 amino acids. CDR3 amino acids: CAISGGGGGGGYTF. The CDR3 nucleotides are TGTGCCATCAGTGGCGGCGGAGGGGGCGGTGGCTACACCTTC.